What follows are 32 T cell receptor beta chains derived from one specimen sequenced in a study of T cell responses to AZD1222 COVID-19 vaccine. Assay used: immunoSEQ multiplex PCR; TCRdb lists only in-frame clones, some missing. The repertoire has over 50,000 clones, about four fifths of them found once; the top ten carry 20% to 30%. Material: peripheral blood, obtained 28 days after the second AZD1222 dose. The receptors were gathered from an adult who received the AZD1222 COVID-19 vaccine.

The genes are TRBV30 and TRBJ1-2, with D tentatively TRBD1 (6 bases). Germline CDR1 is GTSNPN and CDR2 is SVGIG (reference sequence). V was shortened by 1 base and J by 3 bases, with 9 bases between the two germline ends. This CDR3 has 13 amino acids. CDR3 sequence reads: CAWSGTVDYGYTF. CDR3 nucleotide sequence: TGTGCCTGGAGTGGGACAGTCGACTATGGCTACACCTTC.

This clone was detected only a few times. The V call is TRBV5-6, the J call TRBJ1-6; 7 bases are shared with TRBD1. This CDR3 has 16 residues. With V trimmed by 6 bases and J by 7 bases, 13 bases remained unmatched. CDR1 and CDR2 from the germline V gene are SGHDT and YYEEEE. The CDR3 coding sequence is TGTGCCAGCACCGGTTACGACAGGGTCGGAAATTCACCCCTCCACTTT. This translates into CASTGYDRVGNSPLHF.

The chain combines TRBV5-4 with TRBJ2-1; TRBD1 matches 7 bases. Trimming removed 4 bases from V and 5 bases from J; junction bases left unmatched: 9. Germline CDR1 is SGHNT and CDR2 is YYREEE (reference sequence). The CDR3 covers 15 residues. The CDR3 DNA reads TGTGCCAGCAGCCCGCCGACAGGGAGCCACAATGAGCAGTTCTTC. Residues: CASSPPTGSHNEQFF.

The V call is TRBV6-2 or TRBV6-3, the J call TRBJ2-7; unclear D gene. Trimming left V 5 bases short and J 6 bases short, with 23 bases between. From germline, CDR1 is MNHEY and CDR2 SVGEGT. This CDR3 region has 16 residues. Here the CDR3 reads CASSKARTDPLPEQYF. Written as DNA, the CDR3 is TGTGCCAGCAGTAAGGCCAGGACGGACCCTCTCCCCGAGCAGTACTTC.

This clone was recorded a few times. V is TRBV4-3 and J is TRBJ1-2; D call uncertain. Germline CDR1 is LGHNA and CDR2 is YSLEER. V lost 1 base, J lost 1 base, and 7 bases lay in between. The CDR3 has 14 amino acids. DNA for the CDR3: TGCGCCAGCAGCCAAGGCGTCGGTAACTATGGCTACACCTTC. It encodes CASSQGVGNYGYTF.

Here the CDR3 reads CASRSGTGVTYEQYF. Here the CDR3 DNA reads TGTGCCAGCAGATCCGGGACCGGCGTGACCTACGAGCAGTACTTC. The chain has TRBV6-5 and TRBJ2-7; D possibly uses TRBD1 or TRBD2 (5 bases each). The germline V gene has CDR1 MNHEY and CDR2 SVGAGI. Between the trimmed V and J ends, which lost 6 bases and 2 bases, there was a span of 17 bases. The CDR3 sequence is 15 residues long.

V gene TRBV6-5 combines with J gene TRBJ1-2; TRBD1 aligns across 9 bases. The CDR3 consists of 13 residues. Germline V gene sequence: CDR1 MNHEY, CDR2 SVGAGI. The V and J ends lost 7 bases and 8 bases, in that order; junction bases with no gene match: 8. CDR3 DNA: TGTGCCAGCAAATCCAGACAGGGGGAAGGCTACACCTTC. It is translated as CASKSRQGEGYTF.

The chain uses TRBV5-3 and TRBJ2-1; 8 bases are a match to TRBD2. TRBV5-3 is sorted into the ORF group, with uncertain function. The CDR3 is made up of 15 amino acids. V shed 3 bases, J shed 7 bases, and the junction held 9 bases outside the gene matches. The CDR3 DNA reads TGTGCCAGAAGCTGTAGAGCTCCGGGGGGGAATGAGCAGTTCTTC. Amino acids: CARSCRAPGGNEQFF.

The chain joins TRBV28 to TRBJ1-2, with TRBD1 matching 11 bases. The V gene end was trimmed by 7 bases and the J gene end by 7 bases; junction bases not matched to a gene: 11. Germline CDR1 reads MDHEN; CDR2 reads SYDVKM. The CDR3 loop spans 15 amino acids. The CDR3 sequence is CASTPQLDRGPGYTF. The CDR3 nucleotides are TGTGCCAGCACTCCACAACTGGACAGGGGGCCTGGCTACACCTTC.

V is TRBV6-2 or TRBV6-3 and J is TRBJ2-5, with TRBD2 as a possible D gene (5 bases). The CDR3 is 16 residues long. From germline, CDR1 is MNHEY and CDR2 SVGEGT. V lost 4 bases and J 4 bases, leaving 19 bases between the germline ends. CDR3 amino acids: CASSFSVTSAGETQYF. CDR3 DNA sequence: TGTGCCAGCAGTTTCTCCGTGACCAGCGCGGGAGAGACCCAGTACTTC.

The CDR3 loop reads CASSLNGGGEQYF. CDR3 nucleotide sequence: TGTGCCAGCAGCTTAAACGGAGGCGGGGAGCAGTACTTC. The rearrangement uses TRBV7-2 and TRBJ2-7; D is possibly TRBD2 (5 bases). This CDR3 is built from 13 residues. Trimming left V 2 bases short and J 7 bases short, with 12 bases between. Germline CDR1 and CDR2: SGHTA and FQGNSA.

The chain combines TRBV19 with TRBJ2-2, with a tentative D call TRBD1 (6 bases). V lost 7 bases and J lost 5, with 14 bases in between. The CDR3 length is 14 residues. Per the germline V gene, CDR1 is LNHDA and CDR2 is SQIVND (reference sequence). The CDR3 coding sequence is TGTGCCAGTACAGGGGTAATGGAGACCGGGGAGCTGTTTTTT. Amino acids: CASTGVMETGELFF.

In its sample, this clone was seen a few times. The chain has TRBV9 and TRBJ2-3; D ambiguous. V dropped 0 bases and J dropped 4 bases, with 6 bases sitting between them. This CDR3 spans 13 amino acids. The germline CDR1 and CDR2 sequences are SGDLS and YYNGEE. In nucleotides, the CDR3 is TGTGCCAGCAGCGTAGAAGTGCCAGATACGCAGTATTTT. This encodes CASSVEVPDTQYF.

This rearrangement joins TRBV6-2 or TRBV6-3 to TRBJ2-2, with no clear D. CDR1 is MNHEY, CDR2 SVGEGT, per germline. The length of the CDR3 is 13 residues. V lost 6 bases to trimming and J lost 4 bases, with 9 bases between them. CDR3 sequence: CASSLTATGELFF. DNA for the CDR3: TGTGCCAGCAGCCTTACAGCCACCGGGGAGCTGTTTTTT.

The genes are TRBV6-4 and TRBJ2-3; 9 bases line up with TRBD1. Germline trimming cut 4 bases from V and 1 base from J; bases unmatched to any gene: 0. The CDR3 runs 14 residues. The germline CDR1 and CDR2 sequences are MRHNA and SNTAGT. The CDR3 bases are TGTGCCAGCAGTGGGACAGGGGGCACAGATACGCAGTATTTT. The encoded protein is CASSGTGGTDTQYF.

The V gene is TRBV7-2, the J gene TRBJ2-3, with 7 bases matching TRBD2. The V gene end was trimmed by 2 bases and the J gene end by 4 bases; junction bases not matched to a gene: 9. Per germline, CDR1 SGHTA and CDR2 FQGNSA. CDR3 length: 16 amino acids. The DNA for the CDR3 is TGTGCCAGCAGCTTACAGTCGGCGGGAGAGGCAGATACGCAGTATTTT. It is translated as CASSLQSAGEADTQYF.

This chain connects TRBV6-5 to TRBJ2-1; D possibly matches TRBD1 or TRBD2 (6 bases each). Per germline, CDR1 MNHEY and CDR2 SVGAGI. Trimming cost V 10 bases and J 4 bases, with 14 bases left between them. CDR3 size: 13 residues. The CDR3: CATEGGIYNEQFF. CDR3 DNA sequence: TGTGCCACAGAAGGGGGGATTTACAATGAGCAGTTCTTC.

J is TRBJ1-2 and V is TRBV7-9; D remains unclear. CDR1 is SEHNR, CDR2 FQNEAQ, per germline (reference sequence). The CDR3 loop spans 13 amino acids. V dropped 3 bases and J dropped 8 bases, with 13 bases sitting between them. The CDR3, as DNA: TGTGCCAGCAGCTTTGAGGCCCCGGTCGGCTACACCTTC. Translating it yields CASSFEAPVGYTF.

The chain joins TRBV27 to TRBJ2-5, with D maybe TRBD1 (5 bases). The CDR3 has 15 amino acids. V dropped 6 bases and J dropped 4 bases, with 18 bases sitting between them. Germline-derived CDR1 and CDR2 are MNHEY and SMNVEV (reference sequence). DNA of the CDR3: TGTGCCAGCAGCCCCCGTCTGCCCCAGGGAGAGACCCAGTACTTC. The encoded protein is CASSPRLPQGETQYF.

V gene TRBV7-9 combines with J gene TRBJ2-1; 7 bases map to TRBD1. From germline, CDR1 is SEHNR and CDR2 FQNEAQ (reference sequence). The CDR3 is 16 residues long. Losses at the gene ends were 4 bases for V and 4 bases for J; bases not matched to a gene: 10. The DNA for the CDR3 is TGTGCCAGCAGCTCCCTGTCCCGGGACAGTTACAATGAGCAGTTCTTC. It is translated as CASSSLSRDSYNEQFF.

The chain uses TRBV10-3 and TRBJ2-7; 11 bases match TRBD1. Germline V gene sequence: CDR1 ENHRY, CDR2 SYGVKD. V dropped 11 bases and J dropped 2; count of bases not matched to a gene: 5. The CDR3 runs to 13 residues. The CDR3 DNA reads as TGTGCCGCATGGGGACAGGGGGCCTACGAGCAGTACTTC. This sequence encodes CAAWGQGAYEQYF.

The chain links TRBV6-6 to TRBJ2-1; 7 bases map to TRBD2. The germline V gene has CDR1 MNHNY and CDR2 SVGAGI (reference sequence). Losses at the gene ends were 8 bases for V and 8 bases for J; bases not matched to a gene: 6. The CDR3 runs 12 residues. The CDR3 spells CASGRAIDEQFF. CDR3 coding DNA: TGTGCCAGCGGGAGGGCTATTGATGAGCAGTTCTTC.

The chain combines TRBV5-4 with TRBJ2-5, with D perhaps matching TRBD2 (5 bases). Trimming left V 0 bases short and J 5 bases short, with 8 bases between. Germline CDR1 SGHNT, CDR2 YYREEE (reference sequence). The CDR3 runs to 13 residues. DNA of the CDR3: TGTGCCAGCAGCTTGGAGCGAGGGGAGACCCAGTACTTC. Protein: CASSLERGETQYF.

The chain employs TRBV7-3 and TRBJ2-1, with a weak D call TRBD2 (6 bases). This CDR3 is 15 amino acids long. V lost 1 base, J lost 7 bases, and 14 bases lay in between. Germline loops: CDR1 SGHTA, CDR2 FQGTGA. CDR3 coding DNA: TGTGCCAGCAGCTTAATCGGCGGGGCAATTAATGAGCAGTTCTTC. Translating gives CASSLIGGAINEQFF.

This clone was seen just once. The CDR3 nucleotides read TGCGCCAGCAGCTTGGTGGGACTAGTCCCCTACGAGCAGTACTTC. Translated, it gives CASSLVGLVPYEQYF. This rearrangement joins TRBV5-1 to TRBJ2-7; TRBD2 agrees at 8 bases. Trimming took 0 bases from V and 2 from J; bases not matched to a gene: 4. The CDR3 spans 15 residues. The V gene's germline CDR1 is SGHRS and CDR2 YFSETQ.

The chain links TRBV3-1 (or the pseudogene TRBV3-2) to TRBJ1-4; D might be TRBD1 (5 bases). The CDR3 length is 15 residues. The V end was cut by 0 bases, the J end by 8 bases, with 13 bases between. Germline V gene data show CDR1 as LGHDT and CDR2 as YNNKEL (reference sequence). Here the CDR3 DNA reads TGTGCCAGCAGCCAAGATCCCAGGGAGGGGGAAAAACTGTTTTTT. Its protein product is CASSQDPREGEKLFF.

This clone occurred a few times. The chain uses TRBV27 and TRBJ2-1; 8 nucleotides match TRBD2. V gave up 4 bases and J gave up 5 bases; unmatched junction bases: 10. Germline CDR1 is MNHEY and CDR2 is SMNVEV (reference sequence). The CDR3 length is 16 residues. CDR3 amino acids: CASSSVRAGANNEQFF. In DNA, the CDR3 is TGTGCCAGCAGTTCCGTGCGAGCGGGAGCTAACAATGAGCAGTTCTTC.

The sample holds one count of this clone. This chain links TRBV5-4 with TRBJ2-7; D remains ambiguous. Per the germline V gene, CDR1 is SGHNT and CDR2 is YYREEE (reference sequence). The length of the CDR3 is 14 residues. V was pared by 4 bases and J by 0 bases, with 11 bases between. This chain's CDR3 is CASSPQLLSYEQYF. The CDR3 DNA reads as TGTGCCAGCAGCCCACAGCTGCTCTCCTACGAGCAGTACTTC.

This clone was detected only once. The rearrangement joins TRBV5-1 to TRBJ1-2; possibly TRBD1 for D (5 bases). The CDR3 loop spans 15 amino acids. Germline CDR1 reads SGHRS; CDR2 reads YFSETQ. The V end was cut by 4 bases, the J end by 2 bases, with 15 bases between. In nucleotides, the CDR3 is TGCGCCAGCAGCGTTGGCGTTGGGGGGAACTATGGCTACACCTTC. Its translation is CASSVGVGGNYGYTF.

This chain joins TRBV6-5 and TRBJ2-1; the D call may be TRBD1 or TRBD2 (6 bases each). This CDR3 has 14 amino acids. The germline V and J ends were trimmed by 8 bases and 4 bases, with 15 bases remaining between them. Germline-derived CDR1 and CDR2 are MNHEY and SVGAGI. The CDR3 here is CASWGAASYNEQFF. The CDR3 region has the DNA TGTGCCAGCTGGGGGGCCGCGTCTTACAATGAGCAGTTCTTC.

The V call is TRBV30, the J call TRBJ2-7; tentative D call: TRBD2 (5 bases). From germline, CDR1 is GTSNPN and CDR2 SVGIG (reference sequence). V was clipped by 5 bases and J by 5 bases, with 19 bases between them. The CDR3 consists of 14 residues. This CDR3 reads CAWGVGLPTDEQYF. CDR3 sequence (DNA): TGTGCCTGGGGGGTAGGACTCCCCACCGACGAGCAGTACTTC.

This chain joins TRBV29-1 and TRBJ2-1; TRBD2 matches at 8 bases. Losses at the gene ends were 6 bases for V and 2 bases for J; bases not matched to a gene: 12. Germline CDR1 is SQVTM and CDR2 is ANQGSEA. This CDR3 region has 16 residues. CDR3 in DNA: TGCAGCGTGGTGGGGGCTAGCGGGCAAACCTACAATGAGCAGTTCTTC. Protein: CSVVGASGQTYNEQFF.